This T cell receptor beta chain was captured by sequencing in a study of cytomegalovirus exposure and HLA in healthy donors. Study information: Genetic ancestry analysis placed around four fifths of the 400 or so donors that were genotyped in the Caucasian-associated cluster.

Everyone who donated was a healthy bone marrow donor. 13 Jbeta primers and 60 Vbeta primers were used for the PCR. Repertoires were generated with immunoSEQ multiplex PCR, while TCRdb's copy carries only in-frame clones and drops some. Here the sample spans about 130,000 clones, 70% to 85% being singletons. Germline CDR1 and CDR2: PRHDT and FYEKMQ (reference sequence). V trimming: 4 bases; J trimming: 3 bases; junction bases outside the gene matches: 2. The CDR3 is made up of 15 amino acids. The TCR originated in a boy aged 5-17 years in good health and CMV-seronegative. J is TRBJ2-3 and V is TRBV13; 12 nucleotides line up with TRBD2. The sample comprised PBMCs. DNA for the CDR3: TGTGCCAGCAGCTCTAGCGGGAGGGGGACAGATACGCAGTATTTT. Its protein is CASSSSGRGTDTQYF.